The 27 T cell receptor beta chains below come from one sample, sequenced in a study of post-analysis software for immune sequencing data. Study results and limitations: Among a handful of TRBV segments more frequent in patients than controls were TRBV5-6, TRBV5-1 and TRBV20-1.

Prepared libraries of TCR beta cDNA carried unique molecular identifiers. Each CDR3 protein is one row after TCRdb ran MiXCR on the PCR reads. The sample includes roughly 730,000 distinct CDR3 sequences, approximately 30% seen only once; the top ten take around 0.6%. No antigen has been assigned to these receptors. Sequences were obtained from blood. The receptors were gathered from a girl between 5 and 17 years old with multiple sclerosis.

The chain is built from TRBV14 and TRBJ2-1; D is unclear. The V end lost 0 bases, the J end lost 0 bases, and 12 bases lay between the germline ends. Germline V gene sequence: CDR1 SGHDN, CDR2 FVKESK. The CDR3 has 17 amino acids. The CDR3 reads CASSQDRAPRSYNEQFF. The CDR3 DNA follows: TGTGCCAGCAGCCAAGATCGGGCCCCTCGCTCCTACAATGAGCAGTTCTTC.

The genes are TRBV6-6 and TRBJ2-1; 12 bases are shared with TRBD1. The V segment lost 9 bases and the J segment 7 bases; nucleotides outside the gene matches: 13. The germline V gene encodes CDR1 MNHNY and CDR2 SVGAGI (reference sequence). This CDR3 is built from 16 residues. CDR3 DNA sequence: TGTGCCAGTCTAGACTCCGGGACAGGGGGCATGAATGAGCAGTTCTTC. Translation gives CASLDSGTGGMNEQFF.

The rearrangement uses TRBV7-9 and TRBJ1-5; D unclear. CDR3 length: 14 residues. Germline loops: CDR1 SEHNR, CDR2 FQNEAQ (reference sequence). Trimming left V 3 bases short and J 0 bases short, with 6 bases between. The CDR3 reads CASSFVGSNQPQHF. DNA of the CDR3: TGTGCCAGCAGCTTTGTAGGTAGCAATCAGCCCCAGCATTTT.

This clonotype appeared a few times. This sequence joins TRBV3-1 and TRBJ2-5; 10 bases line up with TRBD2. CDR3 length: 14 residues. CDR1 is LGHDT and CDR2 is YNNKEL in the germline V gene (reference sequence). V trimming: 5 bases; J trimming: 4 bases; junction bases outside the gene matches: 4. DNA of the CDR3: TGTGCCAGCAGCTATCTAGCGGGAGCAGAGACCCAGTACTTC. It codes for CASSYLAGAETQYF.

The CDR3 region is CASSPGTAIYNEQFF. CDR3 sequence (DNA): TGTGCCAGCAGCCCAGGGACAGCCATCTACAATGAGCAGTTCTTC. This chain uses TRBV3-1 with TRBJ2-1; 7 bases match TRBD1. CDR3 length: 15 amino acids. Germline-derived CDR1 and CDR2 are LGHDT and YNNKEL (reference sequence). V dropped 4 bases and J dropped 3; count of bases not matched to a gene: 6.

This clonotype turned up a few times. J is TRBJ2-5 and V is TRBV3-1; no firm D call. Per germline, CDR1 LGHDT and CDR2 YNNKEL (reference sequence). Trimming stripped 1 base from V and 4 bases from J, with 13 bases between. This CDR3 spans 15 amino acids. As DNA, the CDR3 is TGTGCCAGCAGCCAAGCACTACAAGTTGGAGAGACCCAGTACTTC. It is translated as CASSQALQVGETQYF.

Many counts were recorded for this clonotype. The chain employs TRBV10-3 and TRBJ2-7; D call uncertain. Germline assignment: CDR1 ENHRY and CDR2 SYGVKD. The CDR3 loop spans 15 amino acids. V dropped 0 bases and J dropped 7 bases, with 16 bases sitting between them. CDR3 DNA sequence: TGTGCCATCAGTGAGTCGGACCCGGTTGGACGGGAGCAGTACTTC. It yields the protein CAISESDPVGREQYF.

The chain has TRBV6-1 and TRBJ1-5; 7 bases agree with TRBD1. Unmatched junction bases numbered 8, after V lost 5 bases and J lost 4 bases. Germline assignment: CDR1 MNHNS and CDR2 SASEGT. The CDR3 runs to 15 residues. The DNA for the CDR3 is TGTGCCAGCAGTATAGCCTCACAGGGGAATCAGCCCCAGCATTTT. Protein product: CASSIASQGNQPQHF.

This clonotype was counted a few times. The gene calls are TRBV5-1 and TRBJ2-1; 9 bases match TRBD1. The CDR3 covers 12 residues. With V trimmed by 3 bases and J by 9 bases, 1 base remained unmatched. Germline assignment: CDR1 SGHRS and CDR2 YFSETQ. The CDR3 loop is CASSSQGAEQFF. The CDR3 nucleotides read TGCGCCAGCAGCTCACAGGGGGCTGAGCAGTTCTTC.

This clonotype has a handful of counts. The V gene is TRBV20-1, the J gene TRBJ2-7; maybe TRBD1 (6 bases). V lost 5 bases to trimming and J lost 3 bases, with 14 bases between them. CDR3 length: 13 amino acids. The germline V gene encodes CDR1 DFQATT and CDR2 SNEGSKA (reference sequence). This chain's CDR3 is CSAGRDKIYEQYF. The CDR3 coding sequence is TGCAGTGCTGGCCGGGACAAAATCTACGAGCAGTACTTC.

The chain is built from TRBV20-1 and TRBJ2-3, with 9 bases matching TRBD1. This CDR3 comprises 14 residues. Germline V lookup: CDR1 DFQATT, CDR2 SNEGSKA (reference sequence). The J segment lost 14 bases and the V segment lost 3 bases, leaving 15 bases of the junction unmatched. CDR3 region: CSASPGQGYEKLYF. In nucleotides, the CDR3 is TGCAGTGCTAGCCCGGGACAGGGTTATGAAAAACTGTATTTT.

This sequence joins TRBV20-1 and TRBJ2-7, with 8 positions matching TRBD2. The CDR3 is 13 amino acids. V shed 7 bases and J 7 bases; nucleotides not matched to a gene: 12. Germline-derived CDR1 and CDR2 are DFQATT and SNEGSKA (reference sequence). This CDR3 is CSVSPGLVLEQYF. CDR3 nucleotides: TGCAGTGTTTCCCCGGGACTAGTTCTAGAGCAGTACTTC.

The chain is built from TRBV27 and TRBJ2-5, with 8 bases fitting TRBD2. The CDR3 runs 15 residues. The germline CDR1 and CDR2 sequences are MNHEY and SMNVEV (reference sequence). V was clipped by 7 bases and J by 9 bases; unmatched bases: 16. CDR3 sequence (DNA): TGTGCCAGCAAATTTAGGACTAGCCCTGATGAGGCCCAGTACTTC. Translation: CASKFRTSPDEAQYF.

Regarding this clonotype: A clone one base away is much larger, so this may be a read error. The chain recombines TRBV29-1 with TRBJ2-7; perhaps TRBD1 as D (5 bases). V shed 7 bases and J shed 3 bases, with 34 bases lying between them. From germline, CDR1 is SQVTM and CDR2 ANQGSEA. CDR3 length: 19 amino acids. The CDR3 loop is CSGLGVIPPSWEGDYEQYF. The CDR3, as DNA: TGCAGCGGCTTAGGCGTTATCCCTCCCAGCTGGGAAGGGGACTACGAGCAGTACTTC.

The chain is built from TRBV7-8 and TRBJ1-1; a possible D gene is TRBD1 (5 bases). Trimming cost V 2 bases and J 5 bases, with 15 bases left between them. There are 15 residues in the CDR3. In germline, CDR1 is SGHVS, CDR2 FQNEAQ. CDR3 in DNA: TGTGCCAGCAGCTTAATTATAAGGGGCACGACTGAAGCTTTCTTT. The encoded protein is CASSLIIRGTTEAFF. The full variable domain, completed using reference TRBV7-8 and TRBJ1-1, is GAGVSQSPRYKVAKRGQDVALRCDPISGHVSLFWYQQALGQGPEFLTYFQNEAQLDKSGLPSDRFFAERPEGSVSTLKIQRTQQEDSAVYLCASSLIIRGTTEAFFGQGTRLTVV.

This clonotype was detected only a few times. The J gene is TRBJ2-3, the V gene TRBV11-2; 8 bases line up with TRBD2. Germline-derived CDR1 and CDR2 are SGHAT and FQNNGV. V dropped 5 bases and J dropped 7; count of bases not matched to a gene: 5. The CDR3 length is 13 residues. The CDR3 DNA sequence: TGTGCCAGCAGCCAGACTAGCGTTAATACGCAGTATTTT. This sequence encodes CASSQTSVNTQYF.

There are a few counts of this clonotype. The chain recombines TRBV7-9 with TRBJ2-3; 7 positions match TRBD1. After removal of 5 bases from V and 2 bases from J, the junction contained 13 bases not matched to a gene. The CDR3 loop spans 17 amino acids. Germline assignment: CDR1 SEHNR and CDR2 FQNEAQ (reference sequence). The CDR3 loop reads CASSDRTGTAYTDTQYF. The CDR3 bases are TGTGCCAGCAGCGACCGAACCGGGACAGCCTACACAGATACGCAGTATTTT.

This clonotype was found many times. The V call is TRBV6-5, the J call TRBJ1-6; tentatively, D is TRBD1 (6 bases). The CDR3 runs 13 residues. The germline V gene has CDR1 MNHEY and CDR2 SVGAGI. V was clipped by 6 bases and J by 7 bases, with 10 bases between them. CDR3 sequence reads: CASRDRTNSPLHF. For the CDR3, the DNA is TGTGCCAGCAGGGACAGAACAAATTCACCCCTCCACTTT.

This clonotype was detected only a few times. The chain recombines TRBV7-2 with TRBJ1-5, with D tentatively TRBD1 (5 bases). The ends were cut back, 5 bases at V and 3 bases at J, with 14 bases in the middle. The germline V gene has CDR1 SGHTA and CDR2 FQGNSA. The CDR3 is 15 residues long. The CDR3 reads CASSPHLGANQPQHF. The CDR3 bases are TGTGCCAGCAGCCCCCACCTCGGGGCCAATCAGCCCCAGCATTTT.

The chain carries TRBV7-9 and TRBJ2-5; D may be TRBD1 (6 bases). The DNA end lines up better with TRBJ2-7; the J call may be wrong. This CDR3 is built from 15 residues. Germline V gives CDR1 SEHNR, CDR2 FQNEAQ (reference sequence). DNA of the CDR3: TGTGCCAGCAGCTTAGAGGCAGCAGGGGCCTACGAGCAGTACTTC. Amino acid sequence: CASSLEAAGAYEQYF.

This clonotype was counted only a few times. CDR3 sequence: CASSQGVAYNEKLFF. The CDR3 DNA reads as TGTGCCAGCAGCCAAGGGGTAGCTTATAATGAAAAACTGTTTTTT. The chain carries TRBV3-1 and TRBJ1-4; D remains ambiguous. The germline V and J ends were trimmed by 1 base and 4 bases, with 10 bases remaining between them. This CDR3 contains 15 residues. The germline gives CDR1 LGHDT, CDR2 YNNKEL (reference sequence).

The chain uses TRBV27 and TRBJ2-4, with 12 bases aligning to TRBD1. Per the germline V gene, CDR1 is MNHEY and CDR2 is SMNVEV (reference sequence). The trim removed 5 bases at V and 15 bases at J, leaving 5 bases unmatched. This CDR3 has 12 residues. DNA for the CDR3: TGTGCCAGCAGTGGGGGACAGGGGGCAAGGTACTTC. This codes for CASSGGQGARYF.

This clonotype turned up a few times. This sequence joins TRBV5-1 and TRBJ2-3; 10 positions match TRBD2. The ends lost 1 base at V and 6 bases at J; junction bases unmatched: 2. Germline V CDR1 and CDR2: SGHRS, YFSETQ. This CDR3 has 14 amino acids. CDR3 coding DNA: TGCGCCAGCAGCTTGACGACTAGCGGGGATACGCAGTATTTT. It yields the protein CASSLTTSGDTQYF.

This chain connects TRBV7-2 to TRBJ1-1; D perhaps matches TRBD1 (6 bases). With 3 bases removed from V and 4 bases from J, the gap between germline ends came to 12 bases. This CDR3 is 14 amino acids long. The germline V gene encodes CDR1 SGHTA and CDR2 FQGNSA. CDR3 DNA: TGTGCCAGCAGCTTTGGGGGGCGAGGCACTGAAGCTTTCTTT. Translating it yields CASSFGGRGTEAFF.

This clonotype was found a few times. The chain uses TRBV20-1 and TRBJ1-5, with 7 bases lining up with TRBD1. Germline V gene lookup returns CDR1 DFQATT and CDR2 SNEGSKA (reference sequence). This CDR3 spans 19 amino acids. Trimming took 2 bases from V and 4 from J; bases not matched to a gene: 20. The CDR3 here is CSARRGIDDYRGSNQPQHF. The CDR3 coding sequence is TGCAGTGCTAGAAGGGGGATCGACGATTACAGGGGATCAAATCAGCCCCAGCATTTT.

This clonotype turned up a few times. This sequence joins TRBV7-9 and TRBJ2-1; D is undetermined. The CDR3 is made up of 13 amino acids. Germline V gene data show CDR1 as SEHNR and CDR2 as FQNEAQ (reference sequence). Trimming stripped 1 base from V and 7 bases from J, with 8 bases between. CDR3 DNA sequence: TGTGCCAGCAGCTTAGTTCCCGGGAATGAGCAGTTCTTC. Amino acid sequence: CASSLVPGNEQFF.

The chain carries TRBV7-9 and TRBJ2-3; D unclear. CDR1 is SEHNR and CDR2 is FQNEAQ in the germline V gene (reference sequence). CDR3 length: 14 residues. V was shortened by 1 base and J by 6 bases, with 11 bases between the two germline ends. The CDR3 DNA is TGTGCCAGCAGCTTAGGAGGCCTTAGGGATACGCAGTATTTT. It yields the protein CASSLGGLRDTQYF.